This TCR beta chain comes out of a study of blood T cell repertoires in COVID-19. Sequencing used immunoSEQ multiplex PCR; TCRdb keeps in-frame clones, though not all of them. Here the sample spans around 250,000 clones, just under 85% being singletons. CDR1 and CDR2 from the germline V gene are ENHRY and SYGVKD. V lost 2 bases to trimming and J lost 2 bases, with 4 bases between them. This CDR3 region has 12 residues. Source material: peripheral blood. The sequence derives from a woman aged 80 or older with acute or convalescent COVID-19. The rearrangement links TRBV10-3 to TRBJ2-7; unclear D gene. The chain's CDR3 is CAISEATYEQYF. The CDR3 region has the DNA TGTGCCATCAGTGAGGCGACCTACGAGCAGTACTTC.